The following is a TCR beta chain sequence with its context. The data derive from a study of cytomegalovirus exposure and HLA in healthy donors. Researchers ran the PCR with 60 Vbeta and 13 Jbeta primers. Profiled with immunoSEQ multiplex PCR; TCRdb holds only in-frame clones, not every one. The top ten clones hold about 15% of a sample with about 120,000 clones, 76% of them seen once. Germline V gene sequence: CDR1 SGHAT, CDR2 FQNNGV. The CDR3 is 15 residues long. V lost 4 bases to trimming and J lost 3 bases, with 15 bases between them. The sequence derives from a middle-aged man in good health and CMV-seropositive. The chain combines TRBV11-2 with TRBJ1-1; TRBD1 is a possible D gene (6 bases). Sequencing was performed on PBMCs. The CDR3 reads CASSSGEGPYTEAFF. DNA of the CDR3: TGTGCCAGCAGCTCAGGGGAGGGACCTTACACTGAAGCTTTCTTT.